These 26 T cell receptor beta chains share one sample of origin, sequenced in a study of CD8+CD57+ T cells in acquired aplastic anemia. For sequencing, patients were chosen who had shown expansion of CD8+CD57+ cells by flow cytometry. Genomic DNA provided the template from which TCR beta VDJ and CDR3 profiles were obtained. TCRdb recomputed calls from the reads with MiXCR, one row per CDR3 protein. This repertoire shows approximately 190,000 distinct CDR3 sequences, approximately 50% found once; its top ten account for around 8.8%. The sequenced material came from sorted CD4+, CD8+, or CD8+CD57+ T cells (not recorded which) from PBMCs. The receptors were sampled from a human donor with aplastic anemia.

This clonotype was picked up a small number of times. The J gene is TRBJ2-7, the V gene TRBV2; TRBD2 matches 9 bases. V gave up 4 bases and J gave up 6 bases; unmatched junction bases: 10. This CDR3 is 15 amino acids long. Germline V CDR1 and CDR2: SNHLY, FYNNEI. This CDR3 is CASSGLAGYWGEQYF. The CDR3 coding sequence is TGTGCCAGCAGTGGGCTAGCGGGATATTGGGGCGAGCAGTACTTC.

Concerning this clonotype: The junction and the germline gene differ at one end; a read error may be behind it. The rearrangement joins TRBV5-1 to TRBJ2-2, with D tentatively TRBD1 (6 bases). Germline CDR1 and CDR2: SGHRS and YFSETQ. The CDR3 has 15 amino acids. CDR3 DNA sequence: TGCGCCAGCAGCCCCACAGGGCGGAACACCAGGGAGCTGTTTTTT. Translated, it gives CASSPTGRNTRELFF.

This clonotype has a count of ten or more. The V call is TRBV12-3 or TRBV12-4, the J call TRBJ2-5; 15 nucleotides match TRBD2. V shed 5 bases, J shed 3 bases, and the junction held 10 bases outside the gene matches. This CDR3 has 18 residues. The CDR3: CASSTGTSGRPGKETQYF. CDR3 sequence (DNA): TGTGCCAGCAGTACCGGGACTAGCGGGAGGCCAGGGAAAGAGACCCAGTACTTC.

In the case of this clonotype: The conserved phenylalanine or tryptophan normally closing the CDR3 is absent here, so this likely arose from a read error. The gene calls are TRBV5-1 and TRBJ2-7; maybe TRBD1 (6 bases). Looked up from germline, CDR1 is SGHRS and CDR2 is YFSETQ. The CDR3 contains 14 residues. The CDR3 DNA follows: TGCGCCAGCAGGTTTAGGACAGCCGCCTACGGGCAGTACCTC. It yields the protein CASRFRTAAYGQYL.

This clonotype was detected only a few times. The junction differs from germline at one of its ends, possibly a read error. CDR3 loop: CASSPLVNGQFF. CDR3 nucleotide sequence: TGTGCCAGCAGCCCACTAGTCAATGGGCAGTTCTTC. The gene calls are TRBV7-2 and TRBJ2-1, with TRBD2 as a possible D gene (5 bases). CDR1 SGHTA and CDR2 FQGNSA come from the germline V gene. The CDR3 is 12 residues long.

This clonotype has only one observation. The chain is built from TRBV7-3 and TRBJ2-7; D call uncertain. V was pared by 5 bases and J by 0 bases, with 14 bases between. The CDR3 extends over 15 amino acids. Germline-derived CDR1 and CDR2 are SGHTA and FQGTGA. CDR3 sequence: CASSQAPNSSYEQYF. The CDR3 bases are TGTGCCAGCAGCCAGGCACCTAACTCCTCCTACGAGCAGTACTTC.

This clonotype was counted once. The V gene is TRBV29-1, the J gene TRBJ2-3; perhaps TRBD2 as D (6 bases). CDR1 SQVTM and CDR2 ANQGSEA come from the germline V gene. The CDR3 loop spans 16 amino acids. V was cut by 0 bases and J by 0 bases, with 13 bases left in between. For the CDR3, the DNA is TGCAGCGTTGAAGATCTAGTGGGGGGTAGCACAGATACGCAGTATTTT. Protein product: CSVEDLVGGSTDTQYF.

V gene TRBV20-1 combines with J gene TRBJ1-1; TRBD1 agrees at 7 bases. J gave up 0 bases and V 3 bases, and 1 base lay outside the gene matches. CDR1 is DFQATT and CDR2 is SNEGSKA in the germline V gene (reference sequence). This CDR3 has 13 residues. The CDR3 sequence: CSARGQLNTEAFF. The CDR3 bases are TGCAGTGCTAGGGGACAGTTGAACACTGAAGCTTTCTTT.

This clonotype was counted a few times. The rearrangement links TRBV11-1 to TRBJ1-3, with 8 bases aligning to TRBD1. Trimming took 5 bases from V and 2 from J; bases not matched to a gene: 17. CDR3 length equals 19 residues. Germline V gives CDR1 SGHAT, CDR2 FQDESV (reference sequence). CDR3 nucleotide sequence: TGTGCCAGCAGCCCCAAGTCTTCCGCAGGGGGCGCCCCTGGAAACACCATATATTTT. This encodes CASSPKSSAGGAPGNTIYF.

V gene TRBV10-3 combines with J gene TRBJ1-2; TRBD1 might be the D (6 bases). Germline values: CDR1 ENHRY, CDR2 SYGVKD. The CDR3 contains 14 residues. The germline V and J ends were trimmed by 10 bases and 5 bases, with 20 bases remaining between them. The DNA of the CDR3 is TGTGCCACGAACCGGGACAACCCGACATATGGCTACACCTTC. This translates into CATNRDNPTYGYTF.

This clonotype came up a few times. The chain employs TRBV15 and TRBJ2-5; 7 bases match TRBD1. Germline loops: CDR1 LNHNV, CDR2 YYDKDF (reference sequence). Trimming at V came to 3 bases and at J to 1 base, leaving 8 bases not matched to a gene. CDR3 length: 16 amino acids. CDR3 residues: CATSSADRVGQETQYF. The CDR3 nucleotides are TGTGCCACCAGCAGCGCCGACAGGGTGGGCCAAGAGACCCAGTACTTC.

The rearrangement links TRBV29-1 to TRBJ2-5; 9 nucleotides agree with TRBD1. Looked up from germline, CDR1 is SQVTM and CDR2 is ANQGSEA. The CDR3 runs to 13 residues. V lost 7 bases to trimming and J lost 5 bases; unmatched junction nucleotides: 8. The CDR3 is CSGGQGNPETQYF. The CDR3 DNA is TGCAGCGGTGGACAGGGGAATCCGGAGACCCAGTACTTC.

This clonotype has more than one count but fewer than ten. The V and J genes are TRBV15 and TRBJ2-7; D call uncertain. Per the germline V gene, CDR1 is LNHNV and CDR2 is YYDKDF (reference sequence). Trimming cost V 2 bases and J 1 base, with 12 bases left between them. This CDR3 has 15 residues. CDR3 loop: CATSRQRTGSYEQYF. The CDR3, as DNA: TGTGCCACCAGCAGACAGAGGACCGGATCCTACGAGCAGTACTTC.

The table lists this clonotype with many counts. This CDR3 is CASSQDLHLDTQYF. CDR3 nucleotides: TGTGCCAGCAGCCAAGATTTACATTTGGATACGCAGTATTTT. V is TRBV3-1 and J is TRBJ2-3, with no clear D. V was trimmed by 0 bases and J by 6 bases, leaving 10 bases between them. Germline V gene sequence: CDR1 LGHDT, CDR2 YNNKEL (reference sequence). CDR3 length: 14 residues.

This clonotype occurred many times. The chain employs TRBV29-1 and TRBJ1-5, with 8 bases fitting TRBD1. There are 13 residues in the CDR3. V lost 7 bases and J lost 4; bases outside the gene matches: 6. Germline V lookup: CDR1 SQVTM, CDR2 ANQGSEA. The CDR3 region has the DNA TGCAGCGCCGGACAGGGATGGAATCAGCCCCAGCATTTT. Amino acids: CSAGQGWNQPQHF. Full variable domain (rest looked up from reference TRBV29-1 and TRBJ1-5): SAVISQKPSRDICQRGTSLTIQCQVDSQVTMMFWYRQQPGQSLTLIATANQGSEATYESGFVIDKFPISRPNLTFSTLTVSNMSPEDSSIYLCSAGQGWNQPQHFGDGTRLSIL.

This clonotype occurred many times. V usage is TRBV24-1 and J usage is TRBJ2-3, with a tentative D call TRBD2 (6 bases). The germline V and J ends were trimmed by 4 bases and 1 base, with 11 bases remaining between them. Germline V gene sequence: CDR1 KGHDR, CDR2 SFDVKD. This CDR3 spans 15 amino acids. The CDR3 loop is CATSDRDWGTDTQYF. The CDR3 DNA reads TGTGCCACCAGTGACCGGGACTGGGGCACAGATACGCAGTATTTT.

The CDR3 sequence: CASSSGGFQFF. The CDR3 DNA reads TGTGCCAGCAGCTCCGGGGGGTTTCAGTTCTTC. The V and J genes are TRBV7-6 and TRBJ2-1; 7 bases match TRBD2. V dropped 4 bases and J dropped 13; count of bases not matched to a gene: 4. The CDR3 is 11 residues long. Germline V CDR1 and CDR2: SGHVS, FNYEAQ.

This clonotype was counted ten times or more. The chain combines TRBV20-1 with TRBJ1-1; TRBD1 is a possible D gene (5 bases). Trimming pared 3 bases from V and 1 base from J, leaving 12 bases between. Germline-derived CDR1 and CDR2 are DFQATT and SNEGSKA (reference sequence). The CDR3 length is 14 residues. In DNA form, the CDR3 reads TGCAGTGCTAGGAGGGGAGGCCCGAACACTGAAGCTTTCTTT. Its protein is CSARRGGPNTEAFF.

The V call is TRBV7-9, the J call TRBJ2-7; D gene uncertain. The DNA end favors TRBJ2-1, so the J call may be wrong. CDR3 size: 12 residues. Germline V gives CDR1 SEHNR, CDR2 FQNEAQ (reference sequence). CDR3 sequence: CASFEKSDEQFF. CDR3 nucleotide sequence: TGTGCCAGCTTTGAGAAGTCCGATGAGCAGTTCTTC.

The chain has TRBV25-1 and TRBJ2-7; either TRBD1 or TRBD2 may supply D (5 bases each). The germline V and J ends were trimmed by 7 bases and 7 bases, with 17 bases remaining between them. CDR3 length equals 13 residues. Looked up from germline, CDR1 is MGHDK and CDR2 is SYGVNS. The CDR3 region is CASNDGTSWEQYF. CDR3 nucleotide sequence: TGTGCCAGCAACGACGGGACCTCCTGGGAGCAGTACTTC.

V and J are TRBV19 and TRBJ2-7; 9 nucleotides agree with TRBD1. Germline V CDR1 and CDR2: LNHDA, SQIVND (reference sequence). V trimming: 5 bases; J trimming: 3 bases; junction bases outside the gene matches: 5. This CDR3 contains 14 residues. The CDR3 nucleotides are TGTGCCAGTAGTTCCCTGGACAGGGGCTACGAGCAGTACTTC. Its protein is CASSSLDRGYEQYF.

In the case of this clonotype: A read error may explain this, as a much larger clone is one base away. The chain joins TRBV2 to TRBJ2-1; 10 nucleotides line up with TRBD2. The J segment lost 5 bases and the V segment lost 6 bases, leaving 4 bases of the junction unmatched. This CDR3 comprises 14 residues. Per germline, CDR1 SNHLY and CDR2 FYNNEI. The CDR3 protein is CASRQGLADNEQFF. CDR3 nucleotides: TGTGCCAGCAGACAAGGACTAGCGGACAATGAGCAGTTCTTC.

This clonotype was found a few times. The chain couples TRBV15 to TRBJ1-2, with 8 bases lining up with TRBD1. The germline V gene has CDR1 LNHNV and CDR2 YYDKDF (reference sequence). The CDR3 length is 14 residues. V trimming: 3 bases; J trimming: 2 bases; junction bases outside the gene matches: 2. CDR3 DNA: TGTGCCACCAGCAGGGACAGGGTGAACTATGGCTACACCTTC. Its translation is CATSRDRVNYGYTF.

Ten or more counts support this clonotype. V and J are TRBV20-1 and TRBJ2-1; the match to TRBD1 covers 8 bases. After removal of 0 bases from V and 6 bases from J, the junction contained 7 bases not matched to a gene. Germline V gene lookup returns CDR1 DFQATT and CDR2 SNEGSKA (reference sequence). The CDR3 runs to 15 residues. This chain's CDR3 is CSARDPQGAGNEQFF. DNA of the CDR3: TGCAGTGCTAGAGATCCCCAGGGGGCTGGCAATGAGCAGTTCTTC.

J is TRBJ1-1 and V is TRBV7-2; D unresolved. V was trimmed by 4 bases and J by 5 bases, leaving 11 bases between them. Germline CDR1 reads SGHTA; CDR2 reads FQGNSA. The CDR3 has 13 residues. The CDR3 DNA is TGTGCCAGCAGCTCTTCTGGGTCAACTGAAGCTTTCTTT. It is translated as CASSSSGSTEAFF. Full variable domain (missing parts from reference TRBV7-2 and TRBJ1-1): GAGVSQSPSNKVTEKGKDVELRCDPISGHTALYWYRQSLGQGLEFLIYFQGNSAPDKSGLPSDRFSAERTGGSVSTLTIQRTQQEDSAVYLCASSSSGSTEAFFGQGTRLTVV.

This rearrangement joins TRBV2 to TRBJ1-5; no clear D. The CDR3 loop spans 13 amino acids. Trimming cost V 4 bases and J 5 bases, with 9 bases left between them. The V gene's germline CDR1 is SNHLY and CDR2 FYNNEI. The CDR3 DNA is TGTGCCAGCAGTGCGGCCAGACATCAGCCCCAGCATTTT. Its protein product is CASSAARHQPQHF.